The source of this T cell receptor beta chain is a study of blood T cell repertoires in COVID-19. Whole-study context: The cDNA or gDNA used as material had been derived from T cells, B-cell-depleted T cells, or PBMCs.

The CDR3 runs to 14 residues. Germline values: CDR1 MGHDK, CDR2 SYGVNS. V lost 2 bases, J lost 6 bases, and 13 bases lay in between. Per the original data handling: Amplification of reference gene primers provided the estimated nucleated cell counts. TCRdb's copy holds only in-frame clones and misses some; the assay was immunoSEQ multiplex PCR. The V and J calls and clone size were taken over from that table, and D and trimming were inferred from the DNA. The profile shows around 200,000 clones, over 80% of them singletons. Either two negative PCRs, clearance, or symptom resolution qualified Cohort 3 donors as recovered.

The specimen sequenced was PBMCs or T cells enriched from blood (not recorded which). This TCR was sampled from a young man who had recovered from COVID-19. This chain joins TRBV25-1 and TRBJ1-2; D call uncertain. This chain's CDR3 is CASSEATSRDGYTF. CDR3 nucleotide sequence: TGTGCCAGCAGTGAAGCGACCTCGCGGGATGGCTACACCTTC.